This T cell receptor beta chain appears in the sequencing data of a study of shared clonotypes between healthy human individuals. Findings of the study overall: Non-shared clonotypes displayed generation probabilities falling below those of clonotypes present in all four donors. Sorted-subset sequencing was shown by rarefaction to be incomplete despite large depth.

Running of the assay took place at deep level. The method was immunoSEQ multiplex PCR; TCRdb's version includes in-frame clones alone and lacks a portion of them. The sample includes 2 million to 3 million clones, approximately 94% seen only once; the top ten take roughly 0.39%. V lost 1 base to trimming and J lost 5 bases, with 10 bases between them. The CDR3 covers 14 residues. CDR1 and CDR2 (germline): SGHDT, YYEEEE. To note about this clone: What it recognizes is unknown.

Source material: naive CD4+ T cells from PBMCs. The subset is: CD45RA+ positively selected. This chain joins TRBV5-6 and TRBJ1-3, with D possibly TRBD1 on 5 matching bases. The clonotype was recovered from a man younger than 35 in good health. Some clones in this sample may be carry-over from other donors' samples. DNA for the CDR3: TGTGCCAGCAGCTTGCGCCAGGGAAGAAACACCATATATTTT. This sequence encodes CASSLRQGRNTIYF.